What follows is one T cell receptor (beta chain) and its context. Its cognate antigen is unknown. Generated by immunoSEQ multiplex PCR, the TCRdb table keeps only in-frame clones and is missing some. The data hold around 100,000 clones, with more than 85% observed a single time. Deletions cut 6 bases from V and 3 bases from J, with 6 bases between. CDR3 length: 11 amino acids. CDR1 is LNHDA and CDR2 is SQIVND in the germline V gene (reference sequence). The data are from a study of graft-versus-host responses after intestinal transplantation. The study's findings and limits: GvH clones were found in recipient marrow; some appeared first in ileum or blood.

The receptor's source is a human donor who was the organ donor for an intestinal transplant. The sequencing used unstimulated CD8+ T cells sorted from spleen or lymph node cells, collected before transplant. This chain connects TRBV19 to TRBJ2-7; D is possibly TRBD1 (5 bases). CDR3 nucleotides: TGTGCCAGTAGCCAGGGCTACGAGCAGTACTTC. Encoded protein: CASSQGYEQYF.